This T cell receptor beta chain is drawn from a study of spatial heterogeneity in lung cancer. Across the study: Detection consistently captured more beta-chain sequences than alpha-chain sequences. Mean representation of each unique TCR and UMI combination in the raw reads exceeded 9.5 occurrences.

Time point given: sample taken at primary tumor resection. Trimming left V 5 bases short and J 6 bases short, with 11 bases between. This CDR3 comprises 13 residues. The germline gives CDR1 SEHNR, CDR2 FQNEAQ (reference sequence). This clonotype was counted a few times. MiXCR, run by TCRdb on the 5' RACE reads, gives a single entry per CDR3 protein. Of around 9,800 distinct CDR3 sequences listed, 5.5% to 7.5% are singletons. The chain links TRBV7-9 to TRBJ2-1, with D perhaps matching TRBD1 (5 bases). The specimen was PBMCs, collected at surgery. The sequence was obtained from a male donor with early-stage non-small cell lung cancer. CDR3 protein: CASSAPGRNEQFF. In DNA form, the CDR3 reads TGTGCCAGCAGCGCCCCAGGGCGCAATGAGCAGTTCTTC. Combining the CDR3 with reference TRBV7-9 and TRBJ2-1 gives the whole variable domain DTGVSQNPRHKITKRGQNVTFRCDPISEHNRLYWYRQTLGQGPEFLTYFQNEAQLEKSRLLSDRFSAERPKGSFSTLEIQRTEQGDSAMYLCASSAPGRNEQFFGPGTRLTVL.